This T cell receptor (beta chain) emerged from a study of blood T cell repertoires in COVID-19. Study-level information: Nucleic acid was either cDNA or gDNA, and it came from T cells, B-cell-depleted T cells, or PBMCs.

The data were produced by immunoSEQ multiplex PCR, yet TCRdb's version contains in-frame clones alone and is incomplete. The profile shows under 200,000 clones, approximately 84% of them singletons. The CDR3 runs 14 residues. The germline V gene has CDR1 MNHNY and CDR2 SVGAGI (reference sequence). Trimming removed 0 bases from V and 5 bases from J, with 10 bases in between. The rearrangement links TRBV6-6 to TRBJ1-1; D remains ambiguous. Material: peripheral blood. The sequence was collected from a woman of 80 years or more with acute or convalescent COVID-19. CDR3 DNA: TGTGCCAGCAGTTACTCGGTTGAGGAGACTGAAGCTTTCTTT. This sequence encodes CASSYSVEETEAFF.